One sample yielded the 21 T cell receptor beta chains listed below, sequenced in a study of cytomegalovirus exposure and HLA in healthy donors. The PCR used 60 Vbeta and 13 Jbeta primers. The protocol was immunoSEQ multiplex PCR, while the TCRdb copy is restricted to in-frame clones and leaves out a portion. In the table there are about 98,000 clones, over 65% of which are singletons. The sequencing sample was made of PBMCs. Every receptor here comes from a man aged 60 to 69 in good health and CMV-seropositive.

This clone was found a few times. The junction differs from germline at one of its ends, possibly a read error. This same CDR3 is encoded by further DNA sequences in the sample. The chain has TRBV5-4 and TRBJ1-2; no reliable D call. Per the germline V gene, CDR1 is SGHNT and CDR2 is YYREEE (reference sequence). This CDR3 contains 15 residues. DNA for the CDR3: TGCGCCAGCAGCCAAGATGGAAGTCGGGACTATGGCTACACCTTC. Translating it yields CASSQDGSRDYGYTF.

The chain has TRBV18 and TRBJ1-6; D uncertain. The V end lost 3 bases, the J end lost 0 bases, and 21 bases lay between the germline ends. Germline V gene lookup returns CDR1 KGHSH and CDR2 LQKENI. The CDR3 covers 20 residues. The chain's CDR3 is CASSPQQRRALSSYNSPLHF. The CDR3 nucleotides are TGTGCCAGCTCACCCCAACAACGGAGGGCCCTGAGCTCCTATAATTCACCCCTCCACTTT.

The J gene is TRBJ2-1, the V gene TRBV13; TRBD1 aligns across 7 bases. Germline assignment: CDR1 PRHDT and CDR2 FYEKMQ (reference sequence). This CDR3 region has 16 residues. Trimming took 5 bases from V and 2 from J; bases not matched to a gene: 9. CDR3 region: CASSILQGPPYNEQFF. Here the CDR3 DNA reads TGTGCCAGCAGCATTCTACAGGGGCCCCCCTACAATGAGCAGTTCTTC.

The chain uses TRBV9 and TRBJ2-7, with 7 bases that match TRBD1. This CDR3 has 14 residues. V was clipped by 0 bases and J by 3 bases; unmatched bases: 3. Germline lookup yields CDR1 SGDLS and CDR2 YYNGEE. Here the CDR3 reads CASSVADRYYEQYF. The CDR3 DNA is TGTGCCAGCAGCGTAGCGGACAGGTACTACGAGCAGTACTTC.

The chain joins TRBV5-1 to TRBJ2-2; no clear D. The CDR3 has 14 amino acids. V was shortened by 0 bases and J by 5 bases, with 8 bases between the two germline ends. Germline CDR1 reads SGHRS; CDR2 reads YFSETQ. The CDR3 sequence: CASSLEIPTGELFF. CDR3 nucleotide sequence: TGCGCCAGCAGCTTGGAAATTCCGACCGGGGAGCTGTTTTTT.

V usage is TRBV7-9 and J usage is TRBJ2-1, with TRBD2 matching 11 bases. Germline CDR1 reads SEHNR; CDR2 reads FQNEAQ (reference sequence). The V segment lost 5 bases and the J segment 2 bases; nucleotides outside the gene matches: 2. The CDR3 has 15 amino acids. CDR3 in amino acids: CASSPSGGTYNEQFF. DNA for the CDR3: TGTGCCAGCAGCCCTAGCGGGGGGACCTACAATGAGCAGTTCTTC.

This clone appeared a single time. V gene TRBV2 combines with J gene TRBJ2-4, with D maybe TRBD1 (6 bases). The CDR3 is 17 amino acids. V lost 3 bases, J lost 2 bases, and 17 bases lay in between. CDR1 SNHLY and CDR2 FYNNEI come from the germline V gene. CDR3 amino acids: CASSDPNYRATKNIQYF. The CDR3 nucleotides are TGTGCCAGCAGTGATCCTAACTACAGGGCGACCAAAAACATTCAGTACTTC.

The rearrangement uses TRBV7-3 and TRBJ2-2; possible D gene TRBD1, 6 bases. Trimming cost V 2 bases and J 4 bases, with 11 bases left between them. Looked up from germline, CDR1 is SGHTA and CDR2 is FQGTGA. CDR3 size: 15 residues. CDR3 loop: CASSLRTQGTGELFF. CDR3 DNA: TGTGCCAGCAGCTTACGGACACAGGGCACCGGGGAGCTGTTTTTT.

CDR3 sequence (DNA): TGCGCCAGCAGTGATTCGGCAGATACGCAGTATTTT. It translates to CASSDSADTQYF. The chain carries TRBV10-2 and TRBJ2-3; D remains unclear. This CDR3 region has 12 residues. Germline CDR1 and CDR2: WSHSY and SAAADI. Trimming removed 3 bases from V and 4 bases from J, with 5 bases in between.

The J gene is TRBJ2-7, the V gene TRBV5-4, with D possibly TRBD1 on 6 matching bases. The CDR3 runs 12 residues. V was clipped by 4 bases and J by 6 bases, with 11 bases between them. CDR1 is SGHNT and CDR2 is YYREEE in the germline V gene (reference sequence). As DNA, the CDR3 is TGTGCCAGCAGCACAACAGGGATCGAGCAGTACTTC. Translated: CASSTTGIEQYF.

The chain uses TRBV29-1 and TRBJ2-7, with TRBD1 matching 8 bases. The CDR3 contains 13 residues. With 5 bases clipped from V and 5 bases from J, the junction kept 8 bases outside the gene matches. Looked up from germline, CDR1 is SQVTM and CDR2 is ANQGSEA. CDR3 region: CSVPGQGWNEQYF. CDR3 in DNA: TGCAGCGTTCCAGGACAGGGCTGGAACGAGCAGTACTTC.

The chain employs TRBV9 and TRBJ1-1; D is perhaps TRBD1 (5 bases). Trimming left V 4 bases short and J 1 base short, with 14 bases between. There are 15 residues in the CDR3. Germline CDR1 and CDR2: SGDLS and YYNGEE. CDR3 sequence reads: CASSSRGGSNTEAFF. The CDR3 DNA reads TGTGCCAGCAGCTCACGGGGGGGGTCGAACACTGAAGCTTTCTTT. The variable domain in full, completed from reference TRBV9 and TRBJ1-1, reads DSGVTQTPKHLITATGQRVTLRCSPRSGDLSVYWYQQSLDQGLQFLIQYYNGEERAKGNILERFSAQQFPDLHSELNLSSLELGDSALYFCASSSRGGSNTEAFFGQGTRLTVV.

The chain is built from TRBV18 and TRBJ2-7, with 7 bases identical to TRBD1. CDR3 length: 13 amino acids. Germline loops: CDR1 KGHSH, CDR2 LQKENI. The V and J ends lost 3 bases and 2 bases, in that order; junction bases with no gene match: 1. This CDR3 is CASSPTGTYEQYF. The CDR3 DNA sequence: TGTGCCAGCTCACCGACAGGGACCTACGAGCAGTACTTC.

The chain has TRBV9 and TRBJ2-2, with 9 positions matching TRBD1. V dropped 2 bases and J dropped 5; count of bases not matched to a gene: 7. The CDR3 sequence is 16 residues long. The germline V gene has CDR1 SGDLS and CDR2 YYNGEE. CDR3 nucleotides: TGTGCCAGCAGCGTGGGGACAGGGCTCGAAACCGGGGAGCTGTTTTTT. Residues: CASSVGTGLETGELFF.

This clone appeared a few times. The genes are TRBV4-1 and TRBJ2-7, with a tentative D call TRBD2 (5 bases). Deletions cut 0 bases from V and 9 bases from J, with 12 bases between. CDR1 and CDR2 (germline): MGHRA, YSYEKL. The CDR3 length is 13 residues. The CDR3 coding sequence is TGCGCCAGCAGCCAAGATTTGAGGGAATCGCAGTACTTC. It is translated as CASSQDLRESQYF.

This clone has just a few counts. As DNA, the CDR3 is TGTGCCAGTAGTATTGTAGGGGCCTCCTACGAGCAGTACTTC. Residues: CASSIVGASYEQYF. The chain is built from TRBV19 and TRBJ2-7, with a tentative D call TRBD1 (5 bases). The ends were cut back, 3 bases at V and 0 bases at J, with 9 bases in the middle. The CDR3 is 14 amino acids. Germline CDR1 and CDR2: LNHDA and SQIVND (reference sequence).

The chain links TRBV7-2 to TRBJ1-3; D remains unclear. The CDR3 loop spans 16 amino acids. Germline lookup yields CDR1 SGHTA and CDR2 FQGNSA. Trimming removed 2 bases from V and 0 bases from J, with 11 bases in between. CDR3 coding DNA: TGTGCCAGCAGCTTATACACGGGGAGCTCTGGAAACACCATATATTTT. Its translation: CASSLYTGSSGNTIYF.

DNA of the CDR3: TGTGCCAGCAGCCGCGGGGGACTAGCATCAGATACGCAGTATTTT. This gives the protein CASSRGGLASDTQYF. The chain carries TRBV11-3 and TRBJ2-3; 9 positions agree with TRBD2. Germline lookup yields CDR1 SGHNT and CDR2 YENEEA. This CDR3 is built from 15 residues. V lost 5 bases and J lost 4; bases outside the gene matches: 7.

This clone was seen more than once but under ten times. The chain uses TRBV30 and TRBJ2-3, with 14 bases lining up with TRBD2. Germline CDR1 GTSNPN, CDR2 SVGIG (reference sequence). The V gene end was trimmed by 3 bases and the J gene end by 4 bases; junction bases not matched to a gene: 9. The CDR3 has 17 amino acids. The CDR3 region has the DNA TGTGCCTGGAGCGGACTAGCGGGGGGCATTGAGGCAGATACGCAGTATTTT. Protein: CAWSGLAGGIEADTQYF.

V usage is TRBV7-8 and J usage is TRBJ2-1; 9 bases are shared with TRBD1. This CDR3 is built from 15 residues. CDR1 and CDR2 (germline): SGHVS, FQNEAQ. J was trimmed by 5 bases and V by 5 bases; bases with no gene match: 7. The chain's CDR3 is CASSTRTGVDNEQFF. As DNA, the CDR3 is TGTGCCAGCAGCACAAGGACAGGGGTAGACAATGAGCAGTTCTTC.

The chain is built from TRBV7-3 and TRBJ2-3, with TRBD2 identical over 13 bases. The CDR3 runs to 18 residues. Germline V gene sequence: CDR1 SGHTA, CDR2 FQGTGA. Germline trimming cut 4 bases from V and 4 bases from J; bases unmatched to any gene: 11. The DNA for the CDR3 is TGTGCCAGCAGCTCCTCCGGGACTAGCGGGGCGGGACCAGATACGCAGTATTTT. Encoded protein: CASSSSGTSGAGPDTQYF.